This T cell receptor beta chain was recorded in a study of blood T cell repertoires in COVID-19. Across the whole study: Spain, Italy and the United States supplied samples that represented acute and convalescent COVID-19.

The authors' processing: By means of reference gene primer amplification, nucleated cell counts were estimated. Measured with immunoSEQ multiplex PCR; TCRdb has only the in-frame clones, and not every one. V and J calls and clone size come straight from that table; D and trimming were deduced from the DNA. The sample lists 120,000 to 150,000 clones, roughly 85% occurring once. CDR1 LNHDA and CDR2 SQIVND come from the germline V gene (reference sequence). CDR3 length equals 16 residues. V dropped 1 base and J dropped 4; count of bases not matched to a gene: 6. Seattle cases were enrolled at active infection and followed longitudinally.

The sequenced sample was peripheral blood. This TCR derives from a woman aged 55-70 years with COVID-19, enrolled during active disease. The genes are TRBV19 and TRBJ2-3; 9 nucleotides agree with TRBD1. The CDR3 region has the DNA TGTGCCAGTAGTATAGCGTGGGGACAGGGCTCAGATACGCAGTATTTT. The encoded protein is CASSIAWGQGSDTQYF.